These 25 T cell receptor beta chains originate from one sample sequenced in a study of blood T cell repertoires in COVID-19. Data came from immunoSEQ multiplex PCR; TCRdb stores just in-frame clones and leaves some out. The repertoire holds 300,000 to 350,000 clones, with about nine tenths as singletons. The sequencing sample was made of peripheral blood. The origin of the receptors is a man aged 18 to 30 with active or convalescent COVID-19.

The genes are TRBV4-1 and TRBJ2-7; TRBD2 aligns across 9 bases. The CDR3 runs to 20 residues. Germline V CDR1 and CDR2: MGHRA, YSYEKL. V was clipped by 4 bases and J by 6 bases; unmatched bases: 25. The CDR3 region has the DNA TGCGCCAGCAGCCGGTCACCGGGACTAGCTTTAATTTCGGAAGCTTTCGAGCAGTACTTC. It is translated as CASSRSPGLALISEAFEQYF.

This chain links TRBV5-4 with TRBJ2-7, with TRBD1 identical over 7 bases. The CDR3 loop spans 12 amino acids. J gave up 5 bases and V 4 bases, and 3 bases lay outside the gene matches. The germline V gene has CDR1 SGHNT and CDR2 YYREEE (reference sequence). The CDR3 DNA reads TGTGCCAGCAGCAGGACAGGTAACGAGCAGTACTTC. It encodes CASSRTGNEQYF.

The chain is built from TRBV2 and TRBJ1-5; 9 bases fit TRBD1. CDR3 length: 13 amino acids. Germline V CDR1 and CDR2: SNHLY, FYNNEI. J was trimmed by 2 bases and V by 10 bases; bases with no gene match: 3. CDR3 loop: CATHRGRNQPQHF. As DNA, the CDR3 is TGTGCCACTCACAGGGGGCGCAATCAGCCCCAGCATTTT.

The V and J genes are TRBV27 and TRBJ2-1, with 7 bases matching TRBD2. Germline CDR1 reads MNHEY; CDR2 reads SMNVEV (reference sequence). This CDR3 comprises 17 residues. The junction had 12 bases not matched to a gene; V was cut back by 2 bases and J by 5 bases. The CDR3 region is CASSLRPSGNPHNEQFF. The DNA of the CDR3 is TGTGCCAGCAGTTTAAGGCCTAGCGGAAACCCCCACAATGAGCAGTTCTTC.

The V and J genes are TRBV5-1 and TRBJ2-2; possibly TRBD1 for D (6 bases). The germline V gene encodes CDR1 SGHRS and CDR2 YFSETQ. The CDR3 contains 15 residues. With 0 bases removed from V and 0 bases from J, the gap between germline ends came to 6 bases. CDR3: CASSLDRANTGELFF. The CDR3 coding sequence is TGCGCCAGCAGCTTGGACAGGGCGAACACCGGGGAGCTGTTTTTT.

The chain has TRBV9 and TRBJ2-2; 7 nucleotides line up with TRBD2. The CDR3 contains 15 residues. Germline V CDR1 and CDR2: SGDLS, YYNGEE. After removal of 0 bases from V and 3 bases from J, the junction contained 2 bases not matched to a gene. The CDR3 reads CASSVDGGYTGELFF. The CDR3 DNA is TGTGCCAGCAGCGTAGACGGGGGGTACACCGGGGAGCTGTTTTTT.

The chain recombines TRBV4-1 with TRBJ2-5; D may be TRBD1 (6 bases). CDR1 is MGHRA, CDR2 YSYEKL, per germline. V gave up 1 base and J gave up 4 bases, with 13 bases separating them. This CDR3 comprises 15 residues. This CDR3 reads CASSQAWQGRETQYF. For the CDR3, the DNA is TGCGCCAGCAGCCAAGCTTGGCAGGGGAGAGAGACCCAGTACTTC.

The chain is built from TRBV19 and TRBJ1-1; D not resolved. CDR1 and CDR2 (germline): LNHDA, SQIVND (reference sequence). V was cut by 1 base and J by 7 bases, with 10 bases left in between. This CDR3 has 13 residues. DNA of the CDR3: TGTGCCAGTAGTATAGGGGCAGCGGGTGAAGCTTTCTTT. Translation gives CASSIGAAGEAFF.

This chain links TRBV7-9 with TRBJ1-2; D may be TRBD1 (5 bases). Per germline, CDR1 SEHNR and CDR2 FQNEAQ (reference sequence). The CDR3 consists of 13 residues. V was pared by 5 bases and J by 2 bases, with 9 bases between. The CDR3 sequence: CASSPTENYGYTF. The DNA for the CDR3 is TGTGCCAGCAGCCCGACAGAGAACTATGGCTACACCTTC.

This sequence joins TRBV28 and TRBJ1-1; the match to TRBD1 covers 8 bases. The CDR3 has 17 amino acids. CDR1 MDHEN and CDR2 SYDVKM come from the germline V gene. V shed 7 bases, J shed 1 base, and the junction held 14 bases outside the gene matches. The CDR3 nucleotides read TGTGCCAGCACCACCGTAAGGACAGGGAGGCAGAACACTGAAGCTTTCTTT. Protein sequence: CASTTVRTGRQNTEAFF.

This clone is a singleton in its sample. V usage is TRBV4-1 and J usage is TRBJ1-3, with TRBD1 identical over 7 bases. CDR1 is MGHRA and CDR2 is YSYEKL in the germline V gene. The J segment lost 4 bases and the V segment lost 3 bases, leaving 9 bases of the junction unmatched. CDR3 length equals 16 residues. The CDR3 sequence: CASSHKSGQVGNTIYF. CDR3 nucleotides: TGCGCCAGCAGCCACAAGAGTGGACAGGTCGGAAACACCATATATTTT.

The count of this clone is one. This chain uses TRBV27 with TRBJ2-1; 9 positions agree with TRBD2. The CDR3 has 16 residues. Germline V gene lookup returns CDR1 MNHEY and CDR2 SMNVEV (reference sequence). Trimming at V came to 5 bases and at J to 8 bases, leaving 13 bases not matched to a gene. The CDR3 reads CASSPYWRGGWDEQFF. The CDR3 DNA reads TGTGCCAGCAGTCCATACTGGCGGGGGGGCTGGGATGAGCAGTTCTTC.

There are a few counts of this clone. The V call is TRBV6-5, the J call TRBJ2-7; 7 bases are a match to TRBD2. The trim removed 6 bases at V and 0 bases at J, leaving 8 bases unmatched. The V gene's germline CDR1 is MNHEY and CDR2 SVGAGI. The CDR3 has 15 residues. Here the CDR3 reads CASRRGTASSYEQYF. The DNA for the CDR3 is TGTGCCAGCAGGCGGGGGACGGCAAGCTCCTACGAGCAGTACTTC.

Comment on this clone: This sample includes further DNA sequences coding for the same CDR3. The genes are TRBV4-3 and TRBJ1-1, with a weak D call TRBD1 (5 bases). V was clipped by 2 bases and J by 1 base, with 5 bases between them. The germline CDR1 and CDR2 sequences are LGHNA and YSLEER. The CDR3 has 13 amino acids. Here the CDR3 DNA reads TGCGCCAGCAGCCAAACAGGGAACACTGAAGCTTTCTTT. Translation: CASSQTGNTEAFF.

The chain has TRBV4-2 and TRBJ2-7; TRBD1 matches 8 bases. CDR3 length equals 15 residues. With V trimmed by 5 bases and J by 6 bases, 12 bases remained unmatched. Per germline, CDR1 LGHNA and CDR2 YNFKEQ. The CDR3 DNA is TGTGCCAGCAGCGCAAAGGACAGGGCTCCTGTCGAGCAGTACTTC. It yields the protein CASSAKDRAPVEQYF.

This clone was detected once. The rearrangement links TRBV6-5 to TRBJ2-5, with D uncertain. V shed 2 bases and J shed 1 base, with 5 bases lying between them. There are 13 residues in the CDR3. CDR1 and CDR2 from the germline V gene are MNHEY and SVGAGI. The CDR3 here is CASSYHFQETQYF. DNA of the CDR3: TGTGCCAGCAGTTACCACTTCCAAGAGACCCAGTACTTC.

J is TRBJ1-4 and V is TRBV18; possibly TRBD1 for D (6 bases). Trimming left V 4 bases short and J 8 bases short, with 20 bases between. Per the germline V gene, CDR1 is KGHSH and CDR2 is LQKENI. The CDR3 loop spans 16 amino acids. CDR3 in amino acids: CASSHPDQGSGEKLFF. CDR3 coding DNA: TGTGCCAGCTCACACCCAGACCAGGGGTCGGGGGAAAAACTGTTTTTT.

The J gene is TRBJ1-2, the V gene TRBV2; D remains unclear. The length of the CDR3 is 18 residues. Germline assignment: CDR1 SNHLY and CDR2 FYNNEI. V lost 2 bases and J lost 3, with 22 bases in between. DNA for the CDR3: TGTGCCAGCAGTGAAATAAGAGTTGCTACGGAGAAATACTATGGCTACACCTTC. Translation gives CASSEIRVATEKYYGYTF.

The chain is built from TRBV20-1 and TRBJ2-4; possibly TRBD2 for D (5 bases). From germline, CDR1 is DFQATT and CDR2 SNEGSKA (reference sequence). The CDR3 is made up of 16 amino acids. V lost 3 bases, J lost 6 bases, and 21 bases lay in between. In DNA form, the CDR3 reads TGCAGTGCTAGTGGGTCTGGGATGACGGGGATAAACATTCAGTACTTC. Its translation is CSASGSGMTGINIQYF.

V usage is TRBV6-6 and J usage is TRBJ1-6; no clear D gene. Germline V lookup: CDR1 MNHNY, CDR2 SVGAGI (reference sequence). Trimming shortened V by 0 bases and J by 8 bases, and 5 bases separated the two germline ends. The CDR3 contains 13 residues. This CDR3 is CASSYSLYSPLHF. The DNA for the CDR3 is TGTGCCAGCAGTTACTCCCTCTATTCACCCCTCCACTTT.

The gene calls are TRBV28 and TRBJ2-4, with 8 bases fitting TRBD1. The CDR3 extends over 16 amino acids. V trimming: 4 bases; J trimming: 1 base; junction bases outside the gene matches: 6. The germline V gene encodes CDR1 MDHEN and CDR2 SYDVKM. The CDR3: CASSYLWTGAKNIQYF. In DNA form, the CDR3 reads TGTGCCAGCAGTTATCTTTGGACAGGGGCCAAAAACATTCAGTACTTC. Filled out from reference TRBV28 and TRBJ2-4, the complete variable domain reads DVKVTQSSRYLVKRTGEKVFLECVQDMDHENMFWYRQDPGLGLRLIYFSYDVKMKEKGDIPEGYSVSREKKERFSLILESASTNQTSMYLCASSYLWTGAKNIQYFGAGTRLSVL.

The chain has TRBV5-4 and TRBJ1-2; D unresolved. V lost 4 bases to trimming and J lost 4 bases, with 17 bases between them. Germline V gene lookup returns CDR1 SGHNT and CDR2 YYREEE (reference sequence). The CDR3 runs to 15 residues. This CDR3 is CASSEVPDPIYGYTF. The CDR3 DNA reads as TGTGCCAGCAGCGAGGTCCCGGATCCTATCTATGGCTACACCTTC.

The J gene is TRBJ2-7, the V gene TRBV27; 9 bases map to TRBD1. J was trimmed by 0 bases and V by 8 bases; bases with no gene match: 5. The V gene's germline CDR1 is MNHEY and CDR2 SMNVEV (reference sequence). The CDR3 runs 14 residues. CDR3 sequence reads: CASGQGSFSYEQYF. CDR3 sequence (DNA): TGTGCCAGCGGACAGGGGTCATTCTCCTACGAGCAGTACTTC.

This clone was counted once. V and J are TRBV13 and TRBJ2-1, with TRBD2 identical over 11 bases. V dropped 1 base and J dropped 9; count of bases not matched to a gene: 5. The CDR3 runs 15 residues. Germline V gene data show CDR1 as PRHDT and CDR2 as FYEKMQ (reference sequence). For the CDR3, the DNA is TGTGCCAGCAGCTTAGATATTAGCGGGAGGGGTGAGCAGTTCTTC. Protein sequence: CASSLDISGRGEQFF.

The rearrangement links TRBV7-9 to TRBJ1-1, with D perhaps TRBD1 (5 bases). Germline lookup yields CDR1 SEHNR and CDR2 FQNEAQ (reference sequence). Trimming pared 5 bases from V and 4 bases from J, leaving 11 bases between. The CDR3 runs to 13 residues. The CDR3 DNA reads as TGTGCCAGCAGCACCTCGGGGGGCACTGAAGCTTTCTTT. It translates to CASSTSGGTEAFF.